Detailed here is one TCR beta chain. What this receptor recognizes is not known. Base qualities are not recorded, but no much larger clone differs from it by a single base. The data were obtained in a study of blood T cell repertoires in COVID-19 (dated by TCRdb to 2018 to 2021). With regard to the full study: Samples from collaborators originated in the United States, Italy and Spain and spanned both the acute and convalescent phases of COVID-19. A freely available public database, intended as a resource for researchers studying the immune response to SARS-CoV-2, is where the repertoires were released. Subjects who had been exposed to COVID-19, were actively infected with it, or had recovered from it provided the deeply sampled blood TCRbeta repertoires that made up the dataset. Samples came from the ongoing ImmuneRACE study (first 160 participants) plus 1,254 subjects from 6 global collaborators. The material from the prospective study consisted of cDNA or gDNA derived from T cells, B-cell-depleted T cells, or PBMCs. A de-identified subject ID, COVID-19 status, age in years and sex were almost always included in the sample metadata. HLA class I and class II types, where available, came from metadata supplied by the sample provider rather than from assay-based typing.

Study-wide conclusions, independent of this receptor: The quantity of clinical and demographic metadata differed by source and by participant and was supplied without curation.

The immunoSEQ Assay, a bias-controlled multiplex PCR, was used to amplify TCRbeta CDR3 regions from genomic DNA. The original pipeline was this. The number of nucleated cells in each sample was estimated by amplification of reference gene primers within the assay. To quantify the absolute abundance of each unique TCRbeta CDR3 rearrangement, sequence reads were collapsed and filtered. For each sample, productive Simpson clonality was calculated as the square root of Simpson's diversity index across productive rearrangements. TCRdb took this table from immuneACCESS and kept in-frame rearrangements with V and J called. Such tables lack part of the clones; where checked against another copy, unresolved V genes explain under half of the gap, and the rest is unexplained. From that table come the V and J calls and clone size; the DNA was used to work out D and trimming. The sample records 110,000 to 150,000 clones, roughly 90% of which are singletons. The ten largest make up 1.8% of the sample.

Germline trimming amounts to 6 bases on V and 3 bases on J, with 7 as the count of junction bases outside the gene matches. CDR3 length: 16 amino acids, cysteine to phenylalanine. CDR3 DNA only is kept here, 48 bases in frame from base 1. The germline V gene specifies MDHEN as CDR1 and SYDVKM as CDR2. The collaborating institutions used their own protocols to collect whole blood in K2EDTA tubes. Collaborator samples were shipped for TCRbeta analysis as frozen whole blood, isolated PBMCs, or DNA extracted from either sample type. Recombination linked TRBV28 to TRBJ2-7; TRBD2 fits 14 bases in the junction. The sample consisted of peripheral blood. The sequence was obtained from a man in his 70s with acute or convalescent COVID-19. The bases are TGTGCCAGCAGCCATGCGGGACTAGCGGGGGACTACGAGCAGTACTTC. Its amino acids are CASSHAGLAGDYEQYF.